This record covers a single TCR beta chain. Its specificity is not known. This sample was taken from a study of T cell responses to AZD1222 COVID-19 vaccine. Assay used: immunoSEQ multiplex PCR; TCRdb lists only in-frame clones, some missing. The data hold 120,000 to 150,000 clones, with around 90% observed a single time. CDR3 length equals 14 residues. V dropped 6 bases and J dropped 3; count of bases not matched to a gene: 5. Germline V gene lookup returns CDR1 MDHEN and CDR2 SYDVKM. Study-wide points: Repertoire samples came only from after the peak T cell response. Spike was spanned by vaccine-associated CD4 TCRs, which were dominant at 160-218 and 743-854. White British people made up most donors, females outnumbered males, and clonal diversity was possibly underestimated.

This specimen was peripheral blood, taken on day 0 of AZD1222 vaccination. V usage is TRBV28 and J usage is TRBJ1-2; TRBD1 agrees at 9 bases. This receptor was obtained from an adult in good health. CDR3 DNA: TGTGCCAGCAGGCCCGGGACAGGGTACTATGGCTACACCTTC. Its protein is CASRPGTGYYGYTF.